This T cell receptor (beta chain) was profiled in a study of metastatic and nonmetastatic thyroid tumors. Study as a whole: Where malignant and benign thyroid patients were concerned, repertoires were compared across blood and tumor or nodule tissue.

The study's findings and limits: Reports indicated that malignant thyroid tumors showed significantly higher TCR beta diversity than benign nodules did, in blood and tumor.

TCRdb re-analyzed the PCR reads through MiXCR. The sample consists of around 37,000 clones, roughly a quarter of them appearing once. This clone has more than one count but fewer than ten. Its antigen is currently unknown. Ahead of thyroid surgery, no patient had received treatment of any kind. This clonotype was obtained from a female donor with papillary thyroid cancer or a benign thyroid nodule (not recorded which). Some clones in this sample may be carry-over from other donors' samples. Sequencing used tumor tissue.

CDR3 residues: CASSLSQVSPQYF. DNA of the CDR3: TGTGCCAGCAGTTTATCTCAGGTATCTCCGCAGTATTTT. V and J are TRBV27 and TRBJ2-3; D uncertain. CDR1 MNHEY and CDR2 SMNVEV come from the germline V gene (reference sequence). The CDR3 sequence is 13 residues long. Trimming pared 0 bases from V and 10 bases from J, leaving 11 bases between.